A selection of T cell receptor beta chains follows, all from one sample in a study of blood T cell repertoires in COVID-19. Using immunoSEQ multiplex PCR, the repertoire was profiled, and TCRdb retains in-frame clones only, with some absent. This table has 50,000 to 65,000 clones, approximately 87% appearing once. The sample taken for sequencing was peripheral blood. These receptors originate from a human donor in a cohort sampled during active COVID-19. CDR3s include the opening cysteine and the closing phenylalanine or tryptophan. D genes are given only for firm matches. Not all rows give a size; the values are once, few, many and, for expanded clones, a class.

j_gene	abundance	v_gene	d_gene	CDR3nt	CDR3aa
TRBJ2-7	few	TRBV7-9	.	TGTGCCAGCAGCCCTGTCTCGGGATGGTCGACCTCCCACGAGCAGTACTTC	CASSPVSGWSTSHEQYF
TRBJ2-7	.	TRBV4-2	TRBD2	TGTGCCAGCAGCCAAGAATGGATGGCTAGCGGGAATCCCGAGCAGTACTTC	CASSQEWMASGNPEQYF
TRBJ2-1	.	TRBV28	.	TGTGCCAGCAGTTTTCGAGGGAGCTCCTACAATGAGCAGTTCTTC	CASSFRGSSYNEQFF
TRBJ2-7	.	TRBV7-2	.	TGTGCCAGCAGCTTAGATATCGGGTTTCCCTACGAGCAGTACTTC	CASSLDIGFPYEQYF
TRBJ2-6	.	TRBV4-2	.	TGTGCCAGCAGCCCCCGAGGGGGTTCTGGGGCCAACGTCCTGACTTTC	CASSPRGGSGANVLTF
TRBJ2-7	.	TRBV27	.	TGTGCCAGCAGTCTGACACCCACCTACGAGCAGTACTTC	CASSLTPTYEQYF
TRBJ1-2	.	TRBV6-5	TRBD1	TGTGCCACCAAGACAGGGGGCGACTATGGCTACACCTTC	CATKTGGDYGYTF
TRBJ2-7	.	TRBV4-2	TRBD1	TGTGCCAGCAGTCACGCGGGACAGGGGAACGAGCAGTACTTC	CASSHAGQGNEQYF
TRBJ1-2	.	TRBV6-5	.	TGTGCCAGCAGTTTGCAGGGCTTAAGCTATGGCTACACCTTC	CASSLQGLSYGYTF
TRBJ2-3	once	TRBV7-9	TRBD2	TGTGCCAGCAGCTTAGCGTCTAGCGGGGGGTACACAGATACGCAGTATTTT	CASSLASSGGYTDTQYF
TRBJ2-7	once	TRBV13	TRBD2	TGTGCCAGCAGCCCCGGGACTAGCGGGAGGGCGCAGTACTTC	CASSPGTSGRAQYF
TRBJ1-3	medium-sized	TRBV6-5	.	TGTGCCAGCAGTTCGGACCCAGGGACTGGAAACACCATATATTTT	CASSSDPGTGNTIYF
TRBJ1-1	.	TRBV20-1	.	TGCAGTGCTAGGCAGGGCACTGAAGCTTTCTTT	CSARQGTEAFF
TRBJ2-7	.	TRBV5-4	TRBD2	TGTGCCAGCAGCGAAACTAGCGGGGCAATCTACGAGCAGTACTTC	CASSETSGAIYEQYF
TRBJ2-1	.	TRBV28	TRBD2	TGTGCCAGCAGTTTACTAGCGGGAGGTTACAATGAGCAGTTCTTC	CASSLLAGGYNEQFF
TRBJ2-7	few	TRBV7-2	.	TGTGCCAGCAGCTTACTTAGAGCCGAGCAGTACTTC	CASSLLRAEQYF
TRBJ1-1	.	TRBV7-6	.	TGTGCCAGCAGCCAAATCTCCGGCGGCACTGAAGCTTTCTTT	CASSQISGGTEAFF
TRBJ2-5	.	TRBV5-5	TRBD2	TGTGCCAGCATCCCCTCGACTAGCGGGACGGAGACCCAGTACTTC	CASIPSTSGTETQYF
TRBJ1-4	.	TRBV6-2/TRBV6-3	.	TGTGCCAGCAGTTACGGCGGGGCGTCTAATGAAAAACTGTTTTTT	CASSYGGASNEKLFF
TRBJ1-5	few	TRBV30	.	TGTGCCTGGAGTGTCGGGGGGGGAAATCAGCCCCAGCATTTT	CAWSVGGGNQPQHF
TRBJ1-1	few	TRBV29-1	.	TGCAGCGTTGAAATACAGGGAGACAGTGAAGCTTTCTTT	CSVEIQGDSEAFF
TRBJ1-3	few	TRBV6-2/TRBV6-3	.	TGTGCCAGCAGTTACTCCGGAGCCTCTGGAAACACCATATATTTT	CASSYSGASGNTIYF
TRBJ2-1	.	TRBV24-1	.	TGTGCCACCAGTGATCAGCAGGGAGGAAATGAGCAGTTCTTC	CATSDQQGGNEQFF
TRBJ2-1	.	TRBV7-8	TRBD2	TGTGCCAGCAGCTCCCCTAGAGCGGGGTCCTACAATGAGCAGTTCTTC	CASSSPRAGSYNEQFF
TRBJ2-7	.	TRBV3-1/TRBV3-2	.	TGTGCCAGCAGCCAAGTGAGTGGAGCCAGAATTATCTACGAGCAGTACTTC	CASSQVSGARIIYEQYF
TRBJ2-3	.	TRBV6-2/TRBV6-3	.	TGTGCCAGCAGTCACGCGGGATCCGGGGCAGATACGCAGTATTTT	CASSHAGSGADTQYF
TRBJ1-6	.	TRBV5-6	.	TGTGCCAGCAGCTTGAGCCCCAATTCACCCCTCCACTTT	CASSLSPNSPLHF
TRBJ2-1	.	TRBV4-2	TRBD2	TGTGCCAGCAGCCAAGACGGGACTAGCAACAATGAGCAGTTCTTC	CASSQDGTSNNEQFF
TRBJ1-3	.	TRBV19	.	TGTGCCAGTAGTATGGGGCCGGCACCTTTATACACCATATATTTT	CASSMGPAPLYTIYF
TRBJ2-7	.	TRBV3-1/TRBV3-2	.	TGTGCCAGCAGCCAAGGCTTCGTACGCGTACCCCGCTTC	CASSQGFVRVPRF
TRBJ2-5	.	TRBV4-2	TRBD2	TGTGCCAGCAGCCAAGATTCGGTATTAGCGGGACCCCTCCAAGAGACCCAGTACTTC	CASSQDSVLAGPLQETQYF
TRBJ1-1	.	TRBV30	TRBD1	TGTGCCTACCGGGGGGGGACAGGGATGCGCGGTTATGAAGCTTTCTTT	CAYRGGTGMRGYEAFF
TRBJ1-1	few	TRBV28	TRBD1	TGTGCCAGCAGTCCATGGACAGGGGAAGCTTTCTTT	CASSPWTGEAFF